These T cell receptor beta chains were read from a single sample in a study of T cells in Graves' hyperthyroidism and ophthalmopathy. MiXCR was run by TCRdb on the multiplex PCR reads, yielding one entry per CDR3 protein. Of some 360,000 distinct CDR3 sequences listed, more than 11% are singletons. The sequenced material came from blood. The receptors stem from a woman between 55 and 75 years old with Graves' hyperthyroidism. Both conserved end residues are part of each CDR3. D genes are given only for firm matches. Expanded clones are given a class, and other clones once, few, many or no size at all.

V,J,size,D,CDR3,DNA
TRBV20-1,TRBJ2-1,many,TRBD2,CSARIPGTLRGNEQFF,TGCAGTGCTAGAATTCCCGGGACCCTGCGGGGGAATGAGCAGTTCTTC
TRBV12-3/TRBV12-4,TRBJ1-1,once,-,CASSRGWGSTEAFF,TGTGCCAGCAGTAGGGGGTGGGGGAGCACTGAAGCTTTCTTT
TRBV7-2,TRBJ2-7,many,TRBD1,CASSFSGTGLLEQYF,TGTGCCAGCAGCTTCTCCGGGACAGGGTTACTCGAGCAGTACTTC
TRBV9,TRBJ2-2,many,TRBD1,CASSGGQQVPNTGELFF,TGTGCCAGCAGCGGGGGACAGCAAGTTCCTAACACCGGGGAGCTGTTTTTT
TRBV29-1,TRBJ2-3,many,TRBD2,CSTTGTSGTNTQYF,TGCAGCACCACCGGGACTAGCGGGACCAATACGCAGTATTTT
TRBV15,TRBJ2-2,-,-,CATSSIGETNTGELFF,TGTGCCACCAGCAGTATCGGGGAGACGAACACCGGGGAGCTGTTTTTT
TRBV5-1,TRBJ1-1,many,-,CASSLLTVGGGGTEAFF,TGCGCCAGCAGCTTACTCACGGTCGGGGGCGGAGGAACTGAAGCTTTCTTT
TRBV29-1,TRBJ2-1,few,TRBD1,CSVPPDRAYNEQFF,TGCAGCGTTCCTCCGGACAGGGCCTACAATGAGCAGTTCTTC
TRBV4-1,TRBJ2-7,few,-,CASSLHASRTTYEQYF,TGCGCCAGCAGCCTCCACGCCAGCCGGACTACCTACGAGCAGTACTTC
TRBV5-1,TRBJ2-5,-,TRBD2,CASSQTSGGIQETQYF,TGTGCCAGCAGTCAAACTAGCGGGGGCATCCAAGAGACCCAGTACTTC
TRBV2,TRBJ2-7,-,-,CASTLTHYEQYF,TGTGCCAGCACCCTCACACACTACGAGCAGTACTTC
TRBV6-5,TRBJ2-2,-,-,CASSYSYGAMATGELFF,TGTGCCAGCAGTTACTCGTATGGGGCCATGGCAACCGGGGAGCTGTTTTTT
TRBV2,TRBJ2-1,many,TRBD2,CASRISGRPDNEQFF,TGTGCCAGCAGAATTAGCGGGAGGCCTGACAATGAGCAGTTCTTC
TRBV6-1,TRBJ1-4,few,-,CASSEGPYNEKLFF,TGTGCCAGCAGTGAAGGACCCTATAATGAAAAACTGTTTTTT
TRBV10-3,TRBJ2-1,many,TRBD2,CAISGALAGGDEQFF,TGTGCCATCAGTGGAGCTCTTGCGGGAGGGGATGAGCAGTTCTTC
TRBV20-1,TRBJ2-1,many,TRBD2,CSASGAPGTSGYNEQFF,TGCAGTGCTAGTGGGGCCCCCGGGACTAGCGGATACAATGAGCAGTTCTTC
TRBV5-1,TRBJ1-2,few,-,CASRTTGDYGYTF,TGCGCCAGCAGAACGACAGGTGACTATGGCTACACCTTC
TRBV7-2,TRBJ2-5,few,-,CASSQASLTSLFTQETQYF,TGTGCCAGCAGCCAAGCCTCCCTTACTAGTCTGTTCACTCAAGAGACCCAGTACTTC
TRBV20-1,TRBJ2-1,few,TRBD2,CSAGRAGGYNEQFF,TGCAGTGCTGGAAGAGCGGGAGGGTACAATGAGCAGTTCTTC
TRBV11-1,TRBJ2-3,few,TRBD1,CASSRGQGWRESGRGSTDTQYF,TGTGCCAGCAGCCGCGGACAGGGGTGGCGGGAGTCCGGACGGGGGAGCACAGATACGCAGTATTTT
TRBV7-3,TRBJ2-1,many,TRBD2,CASSQKTSGSVDEQFF,TGTGCCAGCAGCCAAAAGACTAGCGGGAGTGTGGATGAGCAGTTCTTC
TRBV29-1,TRBJ2-1,many,TRBD2,CSVTSGSYNEQFF,TGCAGCGTCACTAGCGGCTCCTACAATGAGCAGTTCTTC
TRBV11-2,TRBJ1-2,-,-,CASSQARSRGYTF,TGTGCCAGCAGCCAAGCAAGGAGCCGTGGCTACACCTTC
TRBV9,TRBJ2-1,-,TRBD2,CASSVDTSGYNEQFF,TGTGCCAGCAGCGTAGATACTAGCGGGTACAATGAGCAGTTCTTC
TRBV28,TRBJ1-1,few,-,CASSLGLGGLPNTEAFF,TGTGCCAGCAGTTTAGGTCTAGGGGGGCTACCGAACACTGAAGCTTTCTTT
TRBV3-1,TRBJ1-2,many,-,CASSKQNYGYTF,TGTGCCAGCAGCAAACAGAACTATGGCTACACCTTC
TRBV10-2,TRBJ1-3,-,-,CASSGTGNTIYF,TGCGCCAGCTCAGGGACAGGAAACACCATATATTTT
TRBV6-2/TRBV6-3,TRBJ2-7,many,-,CASSTFSEVKEQYF,TGTGCCAGCAGTACGTTTTCTGAGGTAAAAGAGCAGTACTTC
TRBV7-3,TRBJ2-2,many,-,CASSLTTHTGELFF,TGTGCCAGCAGCTTAACAACTCACACCGGGGAGCTGTTTTTT
TRBV15,TRBJ1-4,many,-,CATSRDRSNEKLFF,TGTGCCACCAGCAGAGATCGTAGTAATGAAAAACTGTTTTTT
TRBV6-1,TRBJ2-7,-,-,CASGAVPYEQYF,TGTGCCAGCGGAGCGGTTCCCTACGAGCAGTACTTC
TRBV12-3/TRBV12-4,TRBJ2-1,many,TRBD2,CASTLAGDNEQFF,TGTGCCAGCACTTTAGCGGGAGACAATGAGCAGTTCTTC
TRBV19,TRBJ2-7,-,-,CASSGMTGDSNQRYF,TGTGCCAGTAGTGGGATGACAGGAGACTCCAACCAGCGGTACTTC
TRBV6-1,TRBJ2-7,-,-,CASSEVPGTYEQYF,TGTGCCAGCAGTGAAGTTCCGGGAACCTACGAGCAGTACTTC
TRBV3-1,TRBJ2-5,many,TRBD1,CASSPTGAPETQYF,TGTGCCAGCAGCCCTACAGGGGCGCCGGAGACCCAGTACTTC
TRBV27,TRBJ2-1,-,-,CASSLGTLGNEQFF,TGTGCCAGCAGTCTCGGGACTTTAGGGAATGAGCAGTTCTTC
TRBV10-3,TRBJ2-3,-,TRBD1,CANGQGPDTQYF,TGTGCCAATGGACAGGGCCCAGATACGCAGTATTTT
TRBV3-1,TRBJ2-5,many,-,CASTRKETQYF,TGTGCCAGCACCCGTAAAGAGACCCAGTACTTC
TRBV24-1,TRBJ2-7,many,TRBD1,CATSTSRTGNSYEQYF,TGTGCCACCAGCACGAGCCGGACAGGGAACTCCTACGAGCAGTACTTC
TRBV11-2,TRBJ2-2,many,-,CASSLRADANTGELFF,TGTGCCAGCAGCTTGAGGGCAGACGCGAACACCGGGGAGCTGTTTTTT
TRBV20-1,TRBJ1-1,many,-,CSARDQRKGGTEAFF,TGCAGTGCTAGAGATCAACGGAAGGGAGGTACTGAAGCTTTCTTT
TRBV7-8,TRBJ1-4,many,-,CASSRGQILNEKLFF,TGTGCCAGCAGCCGAGGACAGATCCTCAATGAAAAACTGTTTTTT
TRBV11-3,TRBJ2-1,many,-,CASSHPTPGPYNEQFF,TGTGCCAGCAGCCATCCCACTCCCGGGCCCTACAATGAGCAGTTCTTC
TRBV2,TRBJ2-3,many,-,CASSVQGRPPGTQYF,TGTGCCAGCAGTGTTCAGGGACGGCCCCCCGGTACGCAGTATTTT